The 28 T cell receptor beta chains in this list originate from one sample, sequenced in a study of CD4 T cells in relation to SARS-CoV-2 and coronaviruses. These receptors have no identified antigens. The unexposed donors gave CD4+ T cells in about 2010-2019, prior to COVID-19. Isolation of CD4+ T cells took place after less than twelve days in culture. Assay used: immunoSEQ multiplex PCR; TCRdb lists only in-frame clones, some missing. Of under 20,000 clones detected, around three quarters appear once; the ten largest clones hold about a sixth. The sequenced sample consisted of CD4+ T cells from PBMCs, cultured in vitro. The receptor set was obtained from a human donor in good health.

This chain's CDR3 is CASTGDRVGNEQYF. The CDR3 region has the DNA TGTGCCAGCACCGGGGACAGGGTTGGCAACGAGCAGTACTTC. V gene TRBV2 combines with J gene TRBJ2-7; the match to TRBD1 covers 9 bases. The V gene end was trimmed by 7 bases and the J gene end by 5 bases; junction bases not matched to a gene: 9. CDR1 is SNHLY, CDR2 FYNNEI, per germline. This CDR3 has 14 residues.

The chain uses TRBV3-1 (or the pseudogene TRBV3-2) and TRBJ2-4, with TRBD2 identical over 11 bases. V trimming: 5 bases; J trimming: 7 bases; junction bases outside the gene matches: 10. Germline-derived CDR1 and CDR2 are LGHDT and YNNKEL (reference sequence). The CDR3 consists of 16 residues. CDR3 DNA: TGTGCCAGCAGCGGTTCCTTACTAGCGGGAGCGAACATTCAGTACTTC. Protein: CASSGSLLAGANIQYF.

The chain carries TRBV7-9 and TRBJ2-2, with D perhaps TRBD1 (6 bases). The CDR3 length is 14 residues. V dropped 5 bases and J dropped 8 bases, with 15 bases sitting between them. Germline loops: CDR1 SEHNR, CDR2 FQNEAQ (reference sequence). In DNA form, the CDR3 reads TGTGCCAGCAGCCCTCGGGTGGGGGCTGGGGAGCTGTTTTTT. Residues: CASSPRVGAGELFF.

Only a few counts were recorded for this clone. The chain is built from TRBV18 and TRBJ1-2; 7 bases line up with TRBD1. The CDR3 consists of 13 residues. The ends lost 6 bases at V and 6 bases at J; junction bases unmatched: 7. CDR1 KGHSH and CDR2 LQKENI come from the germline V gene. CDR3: CASSPGTDHGYTF. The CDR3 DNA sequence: TGTGCCAGCTCGCCCGGGACAGATCATGGCTACACCTTC. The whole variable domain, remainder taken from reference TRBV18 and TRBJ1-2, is NAGVMQNPRHLVRRRGQEARLRCSPMKGHSHVYWYRQLPEEGLKFMVYLQKENIIDESGMPKERFSAEFPKEGPSILRIQQVVRGDSAAYFCASSPGTDHGYTFGSGTRLTVV.

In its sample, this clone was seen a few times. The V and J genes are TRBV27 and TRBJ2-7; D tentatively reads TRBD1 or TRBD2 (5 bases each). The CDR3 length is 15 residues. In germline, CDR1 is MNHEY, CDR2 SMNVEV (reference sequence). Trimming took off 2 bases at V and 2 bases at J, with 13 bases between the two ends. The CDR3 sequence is CASSLEFRGPYEQYF. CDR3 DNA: TGTGCCAGCAGTTTAGAATTTAGGGGACCCTACGAGCAGTACTTC.

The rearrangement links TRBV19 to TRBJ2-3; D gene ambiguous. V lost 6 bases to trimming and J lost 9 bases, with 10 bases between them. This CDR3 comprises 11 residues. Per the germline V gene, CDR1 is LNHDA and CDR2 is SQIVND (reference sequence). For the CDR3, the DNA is TGTGCCAGTAGATCGCAGGTAACGCAGTATTTT. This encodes CASRSQVTQYF.

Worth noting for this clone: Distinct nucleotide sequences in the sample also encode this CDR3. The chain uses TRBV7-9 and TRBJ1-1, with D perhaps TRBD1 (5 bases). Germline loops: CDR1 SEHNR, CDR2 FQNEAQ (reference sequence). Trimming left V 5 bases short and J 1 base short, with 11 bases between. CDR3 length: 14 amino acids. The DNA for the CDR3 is TGTGCCAGCAGCGGCGGGACGGAGAACACTGAAGCTTTCTTT. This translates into CASSGGTENTEAFF.

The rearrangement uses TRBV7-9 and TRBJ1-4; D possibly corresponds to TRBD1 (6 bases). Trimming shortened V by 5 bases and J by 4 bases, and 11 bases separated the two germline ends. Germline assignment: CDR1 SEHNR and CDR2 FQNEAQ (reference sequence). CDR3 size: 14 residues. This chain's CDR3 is CASSRDIDNEKLFF. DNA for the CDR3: TGTGCCAGCAGCCGGGACATTGATAATGAAAAACTGTTTTTT. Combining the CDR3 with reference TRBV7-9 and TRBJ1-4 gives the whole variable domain DTGVSQNPRHKITKRGQNVTFRCDPISEHNRLYWYRQTLGQGPEFLTYFQNEAQLEKSRLLSDRFSAERPKGSFSTLEIQRTEQGDSAMYLCASSRDIDNEKLFFGSGTQLSVL.

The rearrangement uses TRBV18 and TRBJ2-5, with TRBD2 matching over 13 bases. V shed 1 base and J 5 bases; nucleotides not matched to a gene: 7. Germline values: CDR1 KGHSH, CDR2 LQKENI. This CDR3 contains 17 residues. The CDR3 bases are TGTGCCAGCTCACCACGGACTAGCGGGAGTTCGGGGGAGACCCAGTACTTC. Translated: CASSPRTSGSSGETQYF.

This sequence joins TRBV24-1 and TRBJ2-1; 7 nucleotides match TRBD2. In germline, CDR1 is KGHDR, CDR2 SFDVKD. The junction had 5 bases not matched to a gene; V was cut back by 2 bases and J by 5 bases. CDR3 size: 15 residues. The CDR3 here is CATSDSRGGDNEQFF. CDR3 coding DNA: TGTGCCACCAGTGATTCGAGGGGAGGGGACAATGAGCAGTTCTTC.

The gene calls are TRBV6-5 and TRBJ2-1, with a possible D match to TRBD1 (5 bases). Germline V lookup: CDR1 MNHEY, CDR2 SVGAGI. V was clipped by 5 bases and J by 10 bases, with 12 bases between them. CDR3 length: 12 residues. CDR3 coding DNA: TGTGCCAGCAGTATCCAGGGAAACGAGCAGTTCTTC. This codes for CASSIQGNEQFF.

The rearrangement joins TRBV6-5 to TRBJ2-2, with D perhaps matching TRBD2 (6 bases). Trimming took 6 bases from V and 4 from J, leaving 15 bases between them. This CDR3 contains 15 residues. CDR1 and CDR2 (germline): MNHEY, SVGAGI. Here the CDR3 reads CASRTGGLGTGELFF. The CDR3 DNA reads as TGTGCCAGCAGAACAGGAGGGTTAGGCACCGGGGAGCTGTTTTTT.

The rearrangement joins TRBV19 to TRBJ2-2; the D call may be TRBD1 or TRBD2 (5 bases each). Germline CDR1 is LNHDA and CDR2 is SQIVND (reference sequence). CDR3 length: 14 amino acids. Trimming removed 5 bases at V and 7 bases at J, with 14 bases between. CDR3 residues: CASSASWGRGELFF. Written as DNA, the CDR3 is TGTGCCAGTAGTGCGTCTTGGGGACGCGGGGAGCTGTTTTTT.

The CDR3 protein is CSVEDFGTHYGYTF. The CDR3 DNA follows: TGCAGCGTTGAAGATTTTGGGACTCACTATGGCTACACCTTC. The chain uses TRBV29-1 and TRBJ1-2; D possibly corresponds to TRBD1 (5 bases). CDR1 is SQVTM and CDR2 is ANQGSEA in the germline V gene. The V and J ends lost 0 bases and 3 bases respectively, with 11 bases between them. The CDR3 extends over 14 amino acids.

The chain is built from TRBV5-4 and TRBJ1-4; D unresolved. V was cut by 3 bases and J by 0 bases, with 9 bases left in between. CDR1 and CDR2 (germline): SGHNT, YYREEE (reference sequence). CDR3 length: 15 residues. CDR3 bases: TGTGCCAGCAGCTCTGGCGGGGCAACTAATGAAAAACTGTTTTTT. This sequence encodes CASSSGGATNEKLFF.

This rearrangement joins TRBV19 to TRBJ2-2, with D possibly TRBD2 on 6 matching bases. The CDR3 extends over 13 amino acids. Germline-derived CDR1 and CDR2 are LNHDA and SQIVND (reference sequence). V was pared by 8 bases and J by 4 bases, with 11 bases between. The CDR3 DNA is TGTGCCAGTGTGGGTAGCGGCACCGGGGAGCTGTTTTTT. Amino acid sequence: CASVGSGTGELFF.

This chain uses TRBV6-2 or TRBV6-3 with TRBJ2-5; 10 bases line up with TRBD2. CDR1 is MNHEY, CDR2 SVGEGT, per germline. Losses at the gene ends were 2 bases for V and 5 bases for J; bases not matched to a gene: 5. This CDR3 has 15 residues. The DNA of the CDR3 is TGTGCCAGCAGTTACGACGCTAGCGGGAGCGAGACCCAGTACTTC. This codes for CASSYDASGSETQYF.

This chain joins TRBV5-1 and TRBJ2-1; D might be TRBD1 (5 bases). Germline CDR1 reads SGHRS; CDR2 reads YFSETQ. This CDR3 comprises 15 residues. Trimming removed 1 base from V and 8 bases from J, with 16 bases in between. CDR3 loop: CASSLLGVTIDEQFF. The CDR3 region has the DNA TGCGCCAGCAGCTTGCTAGGGGTTACGATCGATGAGCAGTTCTTC.

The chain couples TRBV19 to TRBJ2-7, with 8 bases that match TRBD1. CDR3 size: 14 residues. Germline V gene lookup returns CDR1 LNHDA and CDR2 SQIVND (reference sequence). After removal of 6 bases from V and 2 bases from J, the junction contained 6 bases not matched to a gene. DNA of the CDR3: TGTGCCAGTAGACAAGGGACAGGACCCTACGAGCAGTACTTC. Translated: CASRQGTGPYEQYF. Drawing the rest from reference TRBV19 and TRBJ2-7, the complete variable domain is DGGITQSPKYLFRKEGQNVTLSCEQNLNHDAMYWYRQDPGQGLRLIYYSQIVNDFQKGDIAEGYSVSREKKESFPLTVTSAQKNPTAFYLCASRQGTGPYEQYFGPGTRLTVT.

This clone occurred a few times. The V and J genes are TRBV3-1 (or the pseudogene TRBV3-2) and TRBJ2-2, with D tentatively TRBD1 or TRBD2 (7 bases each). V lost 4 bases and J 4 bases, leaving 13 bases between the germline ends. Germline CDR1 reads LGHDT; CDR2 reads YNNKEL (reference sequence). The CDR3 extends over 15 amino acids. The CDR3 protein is CASSPGGGGTGELFF. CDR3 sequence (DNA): TGTGCCAGCAGCCCAGGGGGGGGTGGCACCGGGGAGCTGTTTTTT.

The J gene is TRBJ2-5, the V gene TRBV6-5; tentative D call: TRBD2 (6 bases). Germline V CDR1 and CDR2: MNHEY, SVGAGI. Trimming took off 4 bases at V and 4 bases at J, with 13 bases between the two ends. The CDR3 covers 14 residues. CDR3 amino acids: CASSFVGTAETQYF. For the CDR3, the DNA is TGTGCCAGCAGTTTCGTAGGGACTGCAGAGACCCAGTACTTC.

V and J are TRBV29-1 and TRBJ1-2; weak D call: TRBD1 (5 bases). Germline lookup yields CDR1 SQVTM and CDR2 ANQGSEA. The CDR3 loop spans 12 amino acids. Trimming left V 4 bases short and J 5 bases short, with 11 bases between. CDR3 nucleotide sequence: TGCAGCGTTGGGGACGGTCGGTATGGCTACACCTTC. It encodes CSVGDGRYGYTF.

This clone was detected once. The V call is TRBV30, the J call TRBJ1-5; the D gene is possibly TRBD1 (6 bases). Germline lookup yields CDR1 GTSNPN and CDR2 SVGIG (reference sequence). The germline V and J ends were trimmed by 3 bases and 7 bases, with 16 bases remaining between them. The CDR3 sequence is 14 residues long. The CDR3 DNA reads TGTGCCTGGAGGCCGGGACAAAAAGGGCAGCCCCAGCATTTT. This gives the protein CAWRPGQKGQPQHF.

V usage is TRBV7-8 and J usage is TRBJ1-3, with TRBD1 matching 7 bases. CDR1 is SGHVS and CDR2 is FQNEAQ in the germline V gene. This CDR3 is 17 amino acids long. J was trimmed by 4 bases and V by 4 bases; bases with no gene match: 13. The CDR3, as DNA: TGTGCCAGCAGCTCCCTTCCGGCACAGGGGTTGGGAAACACCATATATTTT. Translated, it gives CASSSLPAQGLGNTIYF.

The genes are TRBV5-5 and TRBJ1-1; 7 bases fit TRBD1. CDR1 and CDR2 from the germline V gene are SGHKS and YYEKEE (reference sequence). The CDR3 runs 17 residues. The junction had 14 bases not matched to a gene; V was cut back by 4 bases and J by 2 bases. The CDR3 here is CASSPGGTVNLNTEAFF. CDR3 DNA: TGTGCCAGCAGCCCCGGCGGGACAGTCAACCTTAACACTGAAGCTTTCTTT.

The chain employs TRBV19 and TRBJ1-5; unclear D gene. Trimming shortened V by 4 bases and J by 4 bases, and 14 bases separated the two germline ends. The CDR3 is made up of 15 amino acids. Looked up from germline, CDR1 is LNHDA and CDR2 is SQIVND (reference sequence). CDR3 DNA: TGTGCCAGTAGTAAACAGACCAAAACAAATCAGCCCCAGCATTTT. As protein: CASSKQTKTNQPQHF.

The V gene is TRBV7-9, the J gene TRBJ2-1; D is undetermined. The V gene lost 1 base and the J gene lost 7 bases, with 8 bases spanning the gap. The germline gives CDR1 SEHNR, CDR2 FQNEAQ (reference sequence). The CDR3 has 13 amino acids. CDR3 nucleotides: TGTGCCAGCAGCTTAGTTGCTCCGAATGAGCAGTTCTTC. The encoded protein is CASSLVAPNEQFF.

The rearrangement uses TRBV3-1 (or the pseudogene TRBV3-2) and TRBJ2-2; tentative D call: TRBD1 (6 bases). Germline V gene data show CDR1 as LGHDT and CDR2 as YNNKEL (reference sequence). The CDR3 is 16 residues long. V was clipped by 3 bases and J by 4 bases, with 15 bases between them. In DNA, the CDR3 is TGTGCCAGCAGCCATCGCCGCCGGGACACCACCGGGGAGCTGTTTTTT. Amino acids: CASSHRRRDTTGELFF.